This T cell receptor beta chain was retrieved from a study of T cell repertoires in ileal Crohn's disease. Background on the study: Less than 40% were active smokers at surgery; median disease duration was approximately 7.3 years. All patients had surgery for stricturing (around 60%) or penetrating (around 40%) disease. Thiopurines (around eleven) or anti-TNF agents (more than 17) were given postoperatively to about half.

Germline trimming cut 5 bases from V and 4 bases from J; bases unmatched to any gene: 1. The CDR3 has 13 amino acids. Germline V gene data show CDR1 as MNHEY and CDR2 as SVGAGI. General study results and limits: Clonal expansions were more frequent in active smokers than non-smokers at surgery.

Only in-frame clones appear in the TCRdb table, and some are missing; sequencing was by immunoSEQ multiplex PCR. The table records roughly 28,000 clones, roughly 81% of them present only once. A note on this clone: What it binds is unknown.

V gene TRBV6-5 combines with J gene TRBJ1-2; 10 bases fit TRBD1. Source material: ileal tissue. This receptor was identified in an adult with Crohn's disease. The CDR3 DNA is TGTGCCAGCAGTCGGGACAGGGGCTATGGCTACACCTTC. It encodes CASSRDRGYGYTF.